The rows below give T cell receptor beta chains drawn from one sample of a study of T-cell memory formation after mild COVID-19. TCRdb reanalysed the 5' RACE reads using MiXCR and keeps one entry per CDR3 protein. The sample has approximately 490,000 distinct CDR3 sequences; roughly 22% are singletons. Sequencing input: PBMCs or a T cell subset sorted from them (not recorded which). The receptors derive from an adult woman who had mild COVID-19 (a few samples of this study predate the infection). Cell type and time point are not known. CDR3s include the opening cysteine and the closing phenylalanine or tryptophan. The D gene is left open where the match is weak. Part of the rows lack a size; the others show once, few, many or a class for expanded clones.

J | size | D | V | DNA | CDR3
TRBJ2-7 | - | - | TRBV20-1 | TGCAGTGCGCGTTTGGCCAACTACGAGCAGTACTTC | CSARLANYEQYF
TRBJ2-7 | - | TRBD1 | TRBV6-1 | TGTGCCAGCAGTGAGTCGCGGCAGGGGGCCTACGAGCAGTACTTC | CASSESRQGAYEQYF
TRBJ1-1 | few | TRBD1 | TRBV5-1 | TGCGCCAGCAGACAGGGGGCGTCCGAAGCTTTCTTT | CASRQGASEAFF
TRBJ2-2 | few | - | TRBV4-2 | TGTGCCAGCAGCCAAGGTGGCGGGATCGCGAACACCGGGGAGCTGTTTTTT | CASSQGGGIANTGELFF
TRBJ2-7 | few | TRBD2 | TRBV9 | TGTGCCAGCAGCGTAAGCGGGGCAAATCCCGAGCAGTACTTC | CASSVSGANPEQYF
TRBJ2-1 | many | TRBD2 | TRBV12-3/TRBV12-4 | TGTGCCAGCAAGGGGCTAGCGGGGGACAATGAGCAGTTCTTC | CASKGLAGDNEQFF
TRBJ2-7 | - | TRBD1 | TRBV5-1 | TGCGCCAGCAGCTTGAGGGGCAGGGGGATCTACGAGCAGTACTTC | CASSLRGRGIYEQYF
TRBJ1-5 | - | - | TRBV3-1 | TGTGCCAGCAGCCGCGACAGTGGGAGTGATCAGCCCCAGCATTTT | CASSRDSGSDQPQHF
TRBJ2-3 | - | TRBD2 | TRBV10-3 | TGTGCCGCAACTAGCGGGGGGGCGTGGACAGATACGCAGTATTTT | CAATSGGAWTDTQYF
TRBJ1-4 | - | - | TRBV12-3/TRBV12-4 | TGTGCCAGCAGTTTAGATAATGAAAAACTGTTTTTT | CASSLDNEKLFF
TRBJ1-5 | few | TRBD1 | TRBV7-9 | TGTGCCAGCAGACTGGGTAATTATAATCGTGAGGACAGGGAAGGTTGTCAGCCCCAGCATTTT | CASRLGNYNREDREGCQPQHF
TRBJ1-3 | - | - | TRBV7-9 | TGTGCCAGCAGTGGATCCAGAGAGGACACCATATATTTT | CASSGSREDTIYF
TRBJ2-5 | - | TRBD2 | TRBV5-4 | TGTGCCAGCAGCTTGGCCGGCGGGGGGGTGGGCGAGACCCAGTACTTC | CASSLAGGGVGETQYF
TRBJ1-5 | - | - | TRBV12-3/TRBV12-4 | TGTGCCAGCAGTTTGGCTCCGACAAGGCAGCCCCAGCATTTT | CASSLAPTRQPQHF
TRBJ1-1 | - | - | TRBV12-3/TRBV12-4 | TGTGCCAGCAGTACGCGGGACACTGAAGCTTTCTTT | CASSTRDTEAFF
TRBJ2-1 | many | TRBD2 | TRBV20-1 | TGCAGTGCTAGAGCCTCCCTTGGGAGCGGGGGAAATAATGAGCAGTTCTTC | CSARASLGSGGNNEQFF
TRBJ1-2 | few | - | TRBV7-9 | TGTGCCAGCAGCTTATCGACAGACTATGGCTACACCTTC | CASSLSTDYGYTF
TRBJ2-1 | - | - | TRBV3-1 | TGTGCCAGCAGTGGCGACAGCGACGTCTACAATGAGCAGTTCTTC | CASSGDSDVYNEQFF
TRBJ2-3 | - | - | TRBV24-1 | TGTGCCACCAGTGACCCCGGCCTGAGCACAGATACGCAGTATTTT | CATSDPGLSTDTQYF
TRBJ2-7 | - | - | TRBV24-1 | TGTGCCACCAGTGACCACTATGGCGAGCAGTACTTC | CATSDHYGEQYF
TRBJ2-1 | - | - | TRBV12-1 | TGTGCCAGCAGCTTTTGGCTCTCGTTCAAGGAGCAGTTCTTC | CASSFWLSFKEQFF
TRBJ1-2 | - | - | TRBV24-1 | TGTGCCACCAGTGACCTACAGCTATCCTATGGCTACACCTTC | CATSDLQLSYGYTF
TRBJ1-2 | - | TRBD1 | TRBV4-2 | TGTGCCAGCAGCCAAGATACGAGGGGGCGATTGGGTGGCTACACCTTC | CASSQDTRGRLGGYTF